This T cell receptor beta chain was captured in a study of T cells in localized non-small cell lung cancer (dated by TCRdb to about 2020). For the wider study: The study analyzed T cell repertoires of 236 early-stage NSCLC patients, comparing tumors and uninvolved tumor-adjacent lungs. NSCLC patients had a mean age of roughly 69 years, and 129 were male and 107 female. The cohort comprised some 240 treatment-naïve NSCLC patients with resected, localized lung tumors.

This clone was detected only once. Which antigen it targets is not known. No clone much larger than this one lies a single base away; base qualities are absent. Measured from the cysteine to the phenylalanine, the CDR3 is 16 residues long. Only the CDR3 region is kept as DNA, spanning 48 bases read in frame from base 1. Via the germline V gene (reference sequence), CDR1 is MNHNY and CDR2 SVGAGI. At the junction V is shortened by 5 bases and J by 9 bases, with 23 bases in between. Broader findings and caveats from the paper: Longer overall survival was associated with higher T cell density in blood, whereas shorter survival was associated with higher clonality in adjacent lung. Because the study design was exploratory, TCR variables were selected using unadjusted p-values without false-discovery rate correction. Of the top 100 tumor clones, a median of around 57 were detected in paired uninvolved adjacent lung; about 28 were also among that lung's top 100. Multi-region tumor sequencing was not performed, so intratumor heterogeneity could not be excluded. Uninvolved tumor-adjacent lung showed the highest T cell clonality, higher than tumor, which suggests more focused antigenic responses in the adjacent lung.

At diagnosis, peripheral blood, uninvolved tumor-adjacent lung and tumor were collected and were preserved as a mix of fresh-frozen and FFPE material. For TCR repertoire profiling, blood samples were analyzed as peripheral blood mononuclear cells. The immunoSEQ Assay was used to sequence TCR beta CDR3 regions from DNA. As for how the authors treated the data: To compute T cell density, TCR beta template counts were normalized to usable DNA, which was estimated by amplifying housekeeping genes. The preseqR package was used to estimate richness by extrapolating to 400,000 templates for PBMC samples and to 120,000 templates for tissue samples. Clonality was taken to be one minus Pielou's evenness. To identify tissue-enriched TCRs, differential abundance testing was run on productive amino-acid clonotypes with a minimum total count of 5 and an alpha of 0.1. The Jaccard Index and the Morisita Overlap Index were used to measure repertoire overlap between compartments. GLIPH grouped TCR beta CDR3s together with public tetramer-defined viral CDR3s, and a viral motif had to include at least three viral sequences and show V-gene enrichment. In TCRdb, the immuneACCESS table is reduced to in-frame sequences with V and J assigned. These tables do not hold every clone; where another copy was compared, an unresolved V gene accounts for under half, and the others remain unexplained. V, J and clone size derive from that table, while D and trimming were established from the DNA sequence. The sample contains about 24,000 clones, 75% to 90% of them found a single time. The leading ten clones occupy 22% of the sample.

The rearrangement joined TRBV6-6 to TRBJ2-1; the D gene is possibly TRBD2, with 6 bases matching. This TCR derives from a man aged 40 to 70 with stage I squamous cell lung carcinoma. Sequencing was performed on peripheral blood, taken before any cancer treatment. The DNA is TGTGCCAGCAGTCCTCGACTAGGTCTATTGGGGAGTGAGCAGTTCTTC. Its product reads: CASSPRLGLLGSEQFF.